Each of the 5 T cell receptor beta chains below was sequenced from the same sample in a study of blood T cell repertoires in COVID-19. TCRdb's copy holds only in-frame clones and misses some; the assay was immunoSEQ multiplex PCR. This table holds under 200,000 clones, around 79% found once. Sequencing was done on a sample of PBMCs or T cells enriched from blood (not recorded which). These receptors were collected from a man aged 50 to 60 who had recovered from COVID-19.

This chain uses TRBV28 with TRBJ1-2; weak D call: TRBD1 (6 bases). Trimming pared 6 bases from V and 8 bases from J, leaving 19 bases between. Germline V gene lookup returns CDR1 MDHEN and CDR2 SYDVKM. The CDR3 has 14 amino acids. This chain's CDR3 is CASSPHRAVGGYTF. The CDR3 bases are TGTGCCAGCAGCCCCCACAGGGCGGTCGGGGGCTACACCTTC.

V usage is TRBV13 and J usage is TRBJ1-2; D gene uncertain. The V end was cut by 2 bases, the J end by 5 bases, with 15 bases between. This CDR3 comprises 15 residues. Germline V gives CDR1 PRHDT, CDR2 FYEKMQ (reference sequence). The CDR3 reads CASSLLSATPYGYTF. The CDR3 DNA sequence: TGTGCCAGCAGCTTACTATCGGCGACACCTTATGGCTACACCTTC.

This sequence joins TRBV4-2 and TRBJ2-5; TRBD1 might be the D (6 bases). The CDR3 runs to 17 residues. The germline CDR1 and CDR2 sequences are LGHNA and YNFKEQ. V lost 0 bases to trimming and J lost 1 base, with 15 bases between them. The DNA for the CDR3 is TGTGCCAGCAGCCAAGATCAGATCAGGGGCGGCCAAGAGACCCAGTACTTC. Translating gives CASSQDQIRGGQETQYF.

Turning to this clone: The sample carries other DNA sequences with the same CDR3. J is TRBJ1-5 and V is TRBV28, with TRBD1 matching over 7 bases. The CDR3 sequence is 14 residues long. From germline, CDR1 is MDHEN and CDR2 SYDVKM. The V gene end was trimmed by 6 bases and the J gene end by 3 bases; junction bases not matched to a gene: 5. The CDR3: CASSPQGYNQPQHF. The CDR3 nucleotides read TGTGCCAGCAGCCCACAGGGGTACAATCAGCCCCAGCATTTT.

The chain recombines TRBV28 with TRBJ2-3; 10 nucleotides line up with TRBD2. J lost 6 bases, V lost 3 bases, and 3 bases had no gene match. The CDR3 runs 14 residues. CDR1 is MDHEN, CDR2 SYDVKM, per germline. The CDR3 coding sequence is TGTGCCAGCAGTTTGCTAGCGGGAGCGGATACGCAGTATTTT. Protein product: CASSLLAGADTQYF.